This entry lists 9 T cell receptor beta chains sequenced from one sample in a study of blood T cell repertoires in COVID-19. Profiled with immunoSEQ multiplex PCR; TCRdb holds only in-frame clones, not every one. Here the sample spans about 50,000 clones, roughly nine tenths being singletons. The sequenced sample was peripheral blood. The receptors originated from an older woman with COVID-19, enrolled during active disease.

This clone has just one count. This chain uses TRBV7-9 with TRBJ2-2; tentatively, D is TRBD2 (5 bases). Trimming stripped 6 bases from V and 4 bases from J, with 12 bases between. The CDR3 covers 14 residues. The germline CDR1 and CDR2 sequences are SEHNR and FQNEAQ (reference sequence). The CDR3 sequence is CASRSDGVTGELFF. For the CDR3, the DNA is TGTGCCAGCAGATCCGACGGGGTCACCGGGGAGCTGTTTTTT.

The V and J genes are TRBV10-3 and TRBJ1-6, with a possible D match to TRBD1 (6 bases). With 8 bases removed from V and 10 bases from J, the gap between germline ends came to 15 bases. The CDR3 has 13 residues. Germline V gives CDR1 ENHRY, CDR2 SYGVKD. DNA for the CDR3: TGTGCCATCTCGGACAGTCCGGTATCACCCCTCCACTTT. This translates into CAISDSPVSPLHF.

The chain uses TRBV6-1 and TRBJ1-3; D uncertain. The V gene lost 1 base and the J gene lost 1 base, with 5 bases spanning the gap. Germline loops: CDR1 MNHNS, CDR2 SASEGT. This CDR3 spans 14 amino acids. The CDR3 sequence: CASSEGGSGNTIYF. The CDR3, as DNA: TGTGCCAGCAGTGAAGGAGGTTCTGGAAACACCATATATTTT.

This sequence joins TRBV27 and TRBJ1-4, with D tentatively TRBD1 (6 bases). V was trimmed by 8 bases and J by 8 bases, leaving 18 bases between them. Germline lookup yields CDR1 MNHEY and CDR2 SMNVEV (reference sequence). The CDR3 is 14 amino acids. CDR3: CASSLTGGQEKLFF. CDR3 in DNA: TGTGCCAGCTCACTTACGGGGGGACAAGAAAAACTGTTTTTT.

This clone was counted only a few times. The chain couples TRBV18 to TRBJ1-2; no clear D. Trimming removed 0 bases from V and 6 bases from J, with 8 bases in between. The CDR3 has 13 residues. Germline V gene data show CDR1 as KGHSH and CDR2 as LQKENI. Written as DNA, the CDR3 is TGTGCCAGCTCACCACCGGCCTTCGATGGCTACACCTTC. This codes for CASSPPAFDGYTF.

The DNA of the CDR3 is TGTGCCAGCAGTAAGGGGGCAACAGATACGCAGTATTTT. This gives the protein CASSKGATDTQYF. The chain links TRBV12-3 or TRBV12-4 to TRBJ2-3, with TRBD1 identical over 7 bases. This CDR3 region has 13 residues. V was clipped by 5 bases and J by 3 bases; unmatched bases: 2.

This chain joins TRBV7-8 and TRBJ2-1, with 14 bases matching TRBD2. V lost 4 bases, J lost 1 base, and 6 bases stayed unmatched. There are 18 residues in the CDR3. Germline V gene lookup returns CDR1 SGHVS and CDR2 FQNEAQ. The CDR3 region is CASSSGLAGGYSYNEQFF. Here the CDR3 DNA reads TGTGCCAGCAGCTCAGGACTAGCGGGAGGATATTCCTACAATGAGCAGTTCTTC.

The V call is TRBV18, the J call TRBJ2-7, with D possibly TRBD1 on 6 matching bases. The CDR3 is made up of 13 amino acids. The V and J ends lost 2 bases and 5 bases respectively, with 10 bases between them. CDR1 is KGHSH, CDR2 LQKENI, per germline. The CDR3 DNA follows: TGTGCCAGCTCACCAACAGGGACCCACGAGCAGTACTTC. Protein: CASSPTGTHEQYF.

This clone showed up just once. The rearrangement uses TRBV7-2 and TRBJ1-6; D possibly corresponds to TRBD1 (6 bases). The germline V gene encodes CDR1 SGHTA and CDR2 FQGNSA. The CDR3 consists of 13 residues. The ends were cut back, 5 bases at V and 6 bases at J, with 8 bases in the middle. CDR3 DNA: TGTGCCAGCAGCCCACAGGGTAATTCACCCCTCCACTTT. Translated, it gives CASSPQGNSPLHF.